This T cell receptor beta chain was recorded in a study of cytomegalovirus exposure and HLA in healthy donors. This clone was observed once. Antigen specificity is unknown. Study results and caveats: With later analysis, a missense DCLRE1C variant became linked to TCR beta V- and J-gene trimming. HLA alleles were associated with fewer than 20,000 TCR beta sequences in a later analysis at 0.05 false discovery rate. Later, TCR association rates were found to vary by HLA locus, highest for DRB1 and lowest for HLA-C. In vitro testing confirmed a few CMV-associated chains as specific for CMV antigens.

The PCR contained 60 Vbeta and 13 Jbeta primers. The method was immunoSEQ multiplex PCR; TCRdb's version includes in-frame clones alone and lacks a portion of them. The sample carries around 180,000 clones, 79% recorded once. This TCR was sampled from a woman in her thirties or forties in good health and CMV-seronegative. Material for sequencing was PBMCs.

The CDR3 spells CASSYSGRALINEQFF. CDR3 in DNA: TGTGCCAGCAGCTACAGCGGGAGGGCCCTGATCAATGAGCAGTTCTTC. The rearrangement links TRBV6-4 to TRBJ2-1; TRBD2 agrees at 10 bases. Per germline, CDR1 MRHNA and CDR2 SNTAGT. Trimming cost V 6 bases and J 6 bases; bases outside gene matches: 11. There are 16 residues in the CDR3.